This TCR beta chain derives from a study of blood T cell repertoires in COVID-19. For the study at large: Researchers got acute and convalescent COVID-19 samples from the United States, Italy and Spain. T cells, B-cell-depleted T cells, or PBMCs provided the cDNA or gDNA that served as material.

This clone was observed a single time. J gave up 6 bases and V 6 bases, and 5 bases lay outside the gene matches. Germline lookup yields CDR1 SNHLY and CDR2 FYNNEI. This CDR3 spans 14 amino acids. Profiling relied on immunoSEQ multiplex PCR, and the TCRdb table lists in-frame clones only, not all of them. The sample shows 140,000 or so clones, roughly nine tenths of them seen only once. The sample was peripheral blood. The chain couples TRBV2 to TRBJ1-5, with 10 bases fitting TRBD1. This sequence was found in a woman in her fifties or sixties with active COVID-19. CDR3 in DNA: TGTGCCAGCAGGGACAGGGGGGTAGGTCAGCCCCAGCATTTT. Its translation is CASRDRGVGQPQHF.